Each of the 27 T cell receptor beta chains below was sequenced from the same sample in a study of blood T cell repertoires in COVID-19. This table comes from immunoSEQ multiplex PCR, and its TCRdb copy is limited to in-frame clones, with some not included. The repertoire consists of about 190,000 clones, with around 84% occurring once and the leading ten covering about 15%. Sequencing input: peripheral blood. These receptors were taken from a man aged 30 to 39 with active or convalescent COVID-19.

The chain links TRBV6-5 to TRBJ2-2; possibly TRBD1 for D (5 bases). CDR1 and CDR2 (germline): MNHEY, SVGAGI. The germline V and J ends were trimmed by 8 bases and 1 base, with 11 bases remaining between them. This CDR3 comprises 14 residues. CDR3 DNA sequence: TGTGCCAGCCGACAGTTTCGGAACACCGGGGAGCTGTTTTTT. This encodes CASRQFRNTGELFF.

The gene calls are TRBV15 and TRBJ1-3; no firm D call. CDR3 length equals 16 residues. With 0 bases removed from V and 0 bases from J, the gap between germline ends came to 9 bases. Germline V gives CDR1 LNHNV, CDR2 YYDKDF (reference sequence). The CDR3 nucleotides are TGTGCCACCAGCAGAGATCCCGGGGTCTCTGGAAACACCATATATTTT. It specifies CATSRDPGVSGNTIYF.

This clone appeared a single time. V usage is TRBV4-3 and J usage is TRBJ2-5; the match to TRBD2 covers 9 bases. Trimming cost V 1 base and J 5 bases; bases outside gene matches: 11. Germline CDR1 LGHNA, CDR2 YSLEER. This CDR3 comprises 17 residues. The CDR3 DNA reads TGCGCCAGCAGCCAAGTATCTGCGGGAGGGTGGTCGGAGACCCAGTACTTC. The encoded protein is CASSQVSAGGWSETQYF.

The chain recombines TRBV5-1 with TRBJ2-5; possible D gene TRBD2, 6 bases. The CDR3 consists of 17 residues. Germline V CDR1 and CDR2: SGHRS, YFSETQ. The germline V and J ends were trimmed by 3 bases and 4 bases, with 22 bases remaining between them. CDR3 sequence: CASSSPQGGTMRETQYF. CDR3 DNA sequence: TGCGCCAGCAGCTCCCCCCAGGGAGGAACGATGCGAGAGACCCAGTACTTC.

The chain carries TRBV9 and TRBJ1-2, with D hard to call. Between the trimmed V and J ends, which lost 3 bases and 2 bases, there was a span of 11 bases. Germline V gene lookup returns CDR1 SGDLS and CDR2 YYNGEE. The CDR3 contains 14 residues. CDR3 nucleotides: TGTGCCAGCAGCGAGCCAGACAAGAACTATGGCTACACCTTC. Translated, it gives CASSEPDKNYGYTF.

The chain uses TRBV15 and TRBJ1-1; no definite D call. Trimming removed 1 base at V and 6 bases at J, with 6 bases between. Germline CDR1 reads LNHNV; CDR2 reads YYDKDF (reference sequence). This CDR3 spans 12 amino acids. CDR3 in DNA: TGTGCCACCAGCAGAGCGGAGGCTGAAGCTTTCTTT. This encodes CATSRAEAEAFF. The whole variable domain, filled in from reference TRBV15 and TRBJ1-1, reads DAMVIQNPRYQVTQFGKPVTLSCSQTLNHNVMYWYQQKSSQAPKLLFHYYDKDFNNEADTPDNFQSRRPNTSFCFLDIRSPGLGDTAMYLCATSRAEAEAFFGQGTRLTVV.

This rearrangement joins TRBV20-1 to TRBJ2-2; a possible D gene is TRBD1 (6 bases). V was shortened by 3 bases and J by 1 base, with 12 bases between the two germline ends. The CDR3 contains 15 residues. The germline V gene encodes CDR1 DFQATT and CDR2 SNEGSKA (reference sequence). The DNA for the CDR3 is TGCAGTGCTAGTACAGGGTTGTGGAACACCGGGGAGCTGTTTTTT. Its protein product is CSASTGLWNTGELFF.

This clone was picked up a small number of times. The chain combines TRBV28 with TRBJ2-1; 11 nucleotides agree with TRBD2. This CDR3 is 12 amino acids long. Germline loops: CDR1 MDHEN, CDR2 SYDVKM. This CDR3 reads CITSGGYNEQFF. The CDR3, as DNA: TGTATCACTAGCGGGGGTTATAATGAGCAGTTCTTC.

The CDR3 nucleotides read TGTGCCAGCAGCTTGGTCATGGACAGGGCACAGTACGTC. Amino acids: CASSLVMDRAQYV. The chain joins TRBV5-5 to TRBJ2-7, with TRBD1 identical over 8 bases. The J segment lost 10 bases and the V segment lost 0 bases, leaving 6 bases of the junction unmatched. From germline, CDR1 is SGHKS and CDR2 YYEKEE (reference sequence). The CDR3 runs to 13 residues.

The CDR3 is CASSSTGFDSPLHF. The CDR3 coding sequence is TGCGCCAGCAGCTCGACAGGGTTTGATTCACCCCTCCACTTT. J is TRBJ1-6 and V is TRBV5-1; 7 nucleotides match TRBD1. The V and J ends lost 3 bases and 8 bases, in that order; junction bases with no gene match: 5. Looked up from germline, CDR1 is SGHRS and CDR2 is YFSETQ. The CDR3 is 14 amino acids. Variable domain in full (rest from reference TRBV5-1 and TRBJ1-6): KAGVTQTPRYLIKTRGQQVTLSCSPISGHRSVSWYQQTPGQGLQFLFEYFSETQRNKGNFPGRFSGRQFSNSRSEMNVSTLELGDSALYLCASSSTGFDSPLHFGNGTRLTVT.

The chain uses TRBV25-1 and TRBJ2-1; 9 bases map to TRBD2. This CDR3 contains 16 residues. Germline V gives CDR1 MGHDK, CDR2 SYGVNS. Unmatched junction bases numbered 8, after V lost 4 bases and J lost 4 bases. CDR3 coding DNA: TGTGCCAGCAGTGGCCCCAGCGGGAGGTCTTACAATGAGCAGTTCTTC. As protein: CASSGPSGRSYNEQFF.

The chain carries TRBV5-1 and TRBJ1-2; 8 bases are shared with TRBD1. CDR3 length: 15 residues. The germline CDR1 and CDR2 sequences are SGHRS and YFSETQ. V lost 0 bases and J lost 5; bases outside the gene matches: 6. The CDR3 sequence: CASSLGDRTLYGYTF. CDR3 nucleotides: TGCGCCAGCAGCTTGGGGGACAGGACTTTATATGGCTACACCTTC. The full variable domain, with the rest looked up from reference TRBV5-1 and TRBJ1-2, is KAGVTQTPRYLIKTRGQQVTLSCSPISGHRSVSWYQQTPGQGLQFLFEYFSETQRNKGNFPGRFSGRQFSNSRSEMNVSTLELGDSALYLCASSLGDRTLYGYTFGSGTRLTVV.

The V call is TRBV2, the J call TRBJ1-4; 9 nucleotides match TRBD1. With 7 bases clipped from V and 6 bases from J, the junction kept 12 bases outside the gene matches. This CDR3 comprises 16 residues. Germline V gene data show CDR1 as SNHLY and CDR2 as FYNNEI. CDR3 region: CASTSGITGGHEKLFF. The DNA of the CDR3 is TGTGCCAGCACTTCGGGCATAACAGGGGGCCATGAAAAACTGTTTTTT.

This chain uses TRBV4-1 with TRBJ2-1; 8 positions match TRBD1. CDR1 is MGHRA, CDR2 YSYEKL, per germline. The V segment lost 3 bases and the J segment 4 bases; nucleotides outside the gene matches: 11. The CDR3 consists of 17 residues. In DNA, the CDR3 is TGCGCCAGCAGCCACTACGCACCTGGACAGGGTTACAATGAGCAGTTCTTC. It yields the protein CASSHYAPGQGYNEQFF.

The chain couples TRBV11-3 to TRBJ2-3, with 7 positions matching TRBD1. The CDR3 length is 14 residues. With V trimmed by 5 bases and J by 2 bases, 4 bases remained unmatched. Germline loops: CDR1 SGHNT, CDR2 YENEEA. CDR3 in amino acids: CASSPGTATDTQYF. CDR3 nucleotide sequence: TGTGCCAGCAGCCCCGGGACAGCCACAGATACGCAGTATTTT.

This clone showed up just a few times. The CDR3 coding sequence is TGTGCCTGGAGTCCACGACAGGGGGGCACTGAAGCTTTCTTT. Its protein is CAWSPRQGGTEAFF. This chain links TRBV30 with TRBJ1-1; 9 bases match TRBD1. The ends lost 2 bases at V and 4 bases at J; junction bases unmatched: 5. This CDR3 contains 14 residues. Looked up from germline, CDR1 is GTSNPN and CDR2 is SVGIG (reference sequence).

The rearrangement links TRBV11-2 to TRBJ1-4, with D perhaps TRBD1 (5 bases). The CDR3 length is 14 residues. The ends were cut back, 1 base at V and 8 bases at J, with 11 bases in the middle. Germline CDR1 and CDR2: SGHAT and FQNNGV. In nucleotides, the CDR3 is TGTGCCAGCAGCTTAGCCAGGTCAGGGGAAAAACTGTTTTTT. Its protein product is CASSLARSGEKLFF.

This chain joins TRBV6-6 and TRBJ1-1, with D perhaps matching TRBD1 (5 bases). CDR3 length equals 15 residues. V dropped 0 bases and J dropped 1 base, with 9 bases sitting between them. In germline, CDR1 is MNHNY, CDR2 SVGAGI (reference sequence). Here the CDR3 DNA reads TGTGCCAGCAGTTACTCCACGACAGAGAACACTGAAGCTTTCTTT. Encoded protein: CASSYSTTENTEAFF.

The CDR3 spells CASSPDPSTYEQYF. The DNA of the CDR3 is TGTGCCAGCAGCCCCGACCCTAGCACCTACGAGCAGTACTTC. This chain links TRBV9 with TRBJ2-7; D might be TRBD2 (5 bases). The CDR3 contains 14 residues. V dropped 4 bases and J dropped 2 bases, with 13 bases sitting between them. Germline V gene lookup returns CDR1 SGDLS and CDR2 YYNGEE. The full variable domain, completed using reference TRBV9 and TRBJ2-7, is DSGVTQTPKHLITATGQRVTLRCSPRSGDLSVYWYQQSLDQGLQFLIQYYNGEERAKGNILERFSAQQFPDLHSELNLSSLELGDSALYFCASSPDPSTYEQYFGPGTRLTVT.

This clone occurred once. The chain employs TRBV6-5 and TRBJ1-6, with D maybe TRBD1 (5 bases). The CDR3 runs 12 residues. The germline V gene has CDR1 MNHEY and CDR2 SVGAGI. With 7 bases removed from V and 14 bases from J, the gap between germline ends came to 15 bases. The CDR3 bases are TGTGCCAGCACGGGGGTCCCAAAATCCCTCCACTTT. As protein: CASTGVPKSLHF.

This clone was seen only once. This chain connects TRBV3-1 (or the pseudogene TRBV3-2) to TRBJ1-1; TRBD1 matches at 7 bases. J gave up 0 bases and V 2 bases, and 12 bases lay outside the gene matches. The CDR3 loop spans 18 amino acids. Germline loops: CDR1 LGHDT, CDR2 YNNKEL (reference sequence). The CDR3 DNA reads TGTGCCAGCAGCCAAATTGGGCAGGGGGTATCTTTGAACACTGAAGCTTTCTTT. This sequence encodes CASSQIGQGVSLNTEAFF.

The V call is TRBV18, the J call TRBJ2-3; D unclear. Germline V CDR1 and CDR2: KGHSH, LQKENI. The CDR3 loop spans 12 amino acids. With 6 bases removed from V and 6 bases from J, the gap between germline ends came to 10 bases. CDR3 DNA: TGTGCCAGCTCGCGTACGGAGGATACGCAGTATTTT. It translates to CASSRTEDTQYF. The variable domain in full, completed from reference TRBV18 and TRBJ2-3, reads NAGVMQNPRHLVRRRGQEARLRCSPMKGHSHVYWYRQLPEEGLKFMVYLQKENIIDESGMPKERFSAEFPKEGPSILRIQQVVRGDSAAYFCASSRTEDTQYFGPGTRLTVL.

V and J are TRBV7-2 and TRBJ1-5, with a possible D match to TRBD1 (6 bases). Looked up from germline, CDR1 is SGHTA and CDR2 is FQGNSA. The CDR3 sequence is 14 residues long. V lost 5 bases and J 5 bases, leaving 13 bases between the germline ends. The CDR3 here is CASSQLQGYQPQHF. DNA of the CDR3: TGTGCCAGCAGCCAATTACAGGGTTATCAGCCCCAGCATTTT.

The chain has TRBV7-2 and TRBJ1-5; a weak D match, TRBD1 (6 bases). V lost 0 bases to trimming and J lost 7 bases, with 7 bases between them. The CDR3 contains 13 residues. Germline V gives CDR1 SGHTA, CDR2 FQGNSA. Here the CDR3 reads CASSLAQGQPQHF. CDR3 nucleotide sequence: TGTGCCAGCAGCTTAGCACAGGGACAGCCCCAGCATTTT. Full variable domain (remainder filled in from reference TRBV7-2 and TRBJ1-5): GAGVSQSPSNKVTEKGKDVELRCDPISGHTALYWYRQSLGQGLEFLIYFQGNSAPDKSGLPSDRFSAERTGGSVSTLTIQRTQQEDSAVYLCASSLAQGQPQHFGDGTRLSIL.

The chain recombines TRBV6-4 with TRBJ2-2; D perhaps matches TRBD1 (8 bases). The V and J ends lost 7 bases and 5 bases respectively, with 11 bases between them. This CDR3 has 13 residues. Germline V lookup: CDR1 MRHNA, CDR2 SNTAGT. This CDR3 is CASKQGGTGELFF. The DNA for the CDR3 is TGTGCCAGCAAACAGGGGGGGACCGGGGAGCTGTTTTTT.

V gene TRBV3-1 (or the pseudogene TRBV3-2) combines with J gene TRBJ2-7, with 9 bases identical to TRBD2. Losses at the gene ends were 6 bases for V and 5 bases for J; bases not matched to a gene: 8. The CDR3 totals 14 residues. The germline gives CDR1 LGHDT, CDR2 YNNKEL (reference sequence). In DNA form, the CDR3 reads TGTGCCAGCAGGGGAGCGGGAGGTGTGCACGAGCAGTACTTC. Translating it yields CASRGAGGVHEQYF.

The CDR3 sequence is CASSSSTDTQYF. The CDR3 DNA is TGTGCCAGCAGCTCTAGCACAGATACGCAGTATTTT. This chain joins TRBV5-5 and TRBJ2-3; no clear D gene. The CDR3 contains 12 residues. With 3 bases removed from V and 0 bases from J, the gap between germline ends came to 2 bases. Germline CDR1 reads SGHKS; CDR2 reads YYEKEE (reference sequence).